This T cell receptor (beta chain) appears in the sequencing data of a study of T cells after yellow fever vaccination. Overall study context: SMART-Seq v4 Ultra Low Input prepared libraries from low-cell fractions. Findings and caveats of the study: Most clones from primary vaccination were detected again post-booster (about 95% CD4, approximately 90% CD8).

Between the trimmed V and J ends, which lost 6 bases and 3 bases, there was a span of 21 bases. The CDR3 has 16 residues. From germline, CDR1 is DFQATT and CDR2 SNEGSKA (reference sequence). For this clonotype: Its target is unknown.

Generation of TCR cDNA used 5'RACE template switching (which added a universal primer site and UMIs). A single record per CDR3 protein comes from TCRdb applying MiXCR to the 5' RACE reads. The sample yields fewer than 450,000 distinct CDR3 sequences, roughly 4% seen once. The chain combines TRBV20-1 with TRBJ1-5; the D is unclear. The sample consisted of PBMCs, taken 5 days after the yellow fever booster vaccination. The receptor's source is a man aged 18 to 30 who received the YFV17D yellow fever vaccine. CDR3 region: CSAPVGGPGDNQPQHF. The CDR3 bases are TGCAGTGCCCCGGTGGGAGGCCCCGGAGACAATCAGCCCCAGCATTTT.